The 26 T cell receptor beta chains listed next were all sequenced from one sample in a study of blood T cell repertoires in COVID-19. The assay was immunoSEQ multiplex PCR, and TCRdb's table has in-frame clones only and misses some. The table shows approximately 25,000 clones, with more than 80% occurring only once. Sequences were obtained from peripheral blood. The receptors shown here come from a woman aged 70 to 79 with COVID-19, enrolled during active disease.

This clone occurred a few times. CDR3 coding DNA: TGTGCCAGCAGCTATCCTCTCGCTGAAGCTTTCTTT. It translates to CASSYPLAEAFF. The chain employs TRBV7-8 and TRBJ1-1; D ambiguous. Trimming cost V 4 bases and J 6 bases, with 9 bases left between them. There are 12 residues in the CDR3. The germline V gene has CDR1 SGHVS and CDR2 FQNEAQ.

The V call is TRBV24-1, the J call TRBJ1-1; maybe TRBD1 (5 bases). Trimming took off 7 bases at V and 4 bases at J, with 12 bases between the two ends. This CDR3 spans 13 amino acids. CDR1 and CDR2 (germline): KGHDR, SFDVKD. CDR3 sequence: CATSNDRGTEAFF. CDR3 sequence (DNA): TGTGCCACCAGCAACGACAGAGGCACTGAAGCTTTCTTT.

The rearrangement links TRBV28 to TRBJ2-7; maybe TRBD1 (6 bases). CDR3 size: 13 residues. Germline assignment: CDR1 MDHEN and CDR2 SYDVKM. V lost 5 bases and J lost 9, with 17 bases in between. CDR3 in amino acids: CASSLGADRRQYV. The CDR3 coding sequence is TGTGCCAGCAGTCTGGGGGCAGATCGAAGGCAGTACGTC.

The chain uses TRBV4-3 and TRBJ2-3; a possible D gene is TRBD2 (6 bases). The CDR3 runs 15 residues. The V gene's germline CDR1 is LGHNA and CDR2 YSLEER. V was cut by 4 bases and J by 0 bases, with 11 bases left in between. The CDR3 coding sequence is TGCGCCAGCAGCCCCGGAGGGGTGAGCACAGATACGCAGTATTTT. It translates to CASSPGGVSTDTQYF.

The V gene is TRBV20-1, the J gene TRBJ2-2, with 9 bases aligning to TRBD1. The CDR3 sequence is 14 residues long. V lost 3 bases to trimming and J lost 9 bases; unmatched junction nucleotides: 8. Germline values: CDR1 DFQATT, CDR2 SNEGSKA (reference sequence). This CDR3 reads CSASGTGISRELFF. Written as DNA, the CDR3 is TGCAGTGCTAGTGGGACAGGGATATCCCGGGAGCTGTTTTTT.

This clone was seen a handful of times. The V gene is TRBV11-1, the J gene TRBJ2-7, with D perhaps matching TRBD2 (6 bases). The CDR3 totals 13 residues. V was pared by 5 bases and J by 4 bases, with 12 bases between. Looked up from germline, CDR1 is SGHAT and CDR2 is FQDESV (reference sequence). The CDR3 DNA follows: TGTGCCAGCAGCGAGGGGAGGAGATACGAGCAGTACTTC. Translation gives CASSEGRRYEQYF.

The chain carries TRBV11-2 and TRBJ1-5; no clear D gene. Deletions cut 5 bases from V and 5 bases from J, with 10 bases between. The CDR3 sequence is 13 residues long. Germline V gene lookup returns CDR1 SGHAT and CDR2 FQNNGV. Here the CDR3 reads CASSQSLDQPQHF. The CDR3 DNA reads TGTGCCAGCAGCCAGTCTTTGGATCAGCCCCAGCATTTT.

The rearrangement uses TRBV6-5 and TRBJ1-2; D is perhaps TRBD1 (6 bases). Germline V lookup: CDR1 MNHEY, CDR2 SVGAGI. The CDR3 consists of 11 residues. Between the trimmed V and J ends, which lost 6 bases and 4 bases, there was a span of 6 bases. Here the CDR3 reads CASRDSYGYTF. The DNA of the CDR3 is TGTGCCAGCAGGGACAGCTATGGCTACACCTTC.

J is TRBJ2-2 and V is TRBV14; 8 nucleotides align to TRBD1. CDR3 length: 18 residues. CDR1 and CDR2 (germline): SGHDN, FVKESK. V trimming: 4 bases; J trimming: 1 base; junction bases outside the gene matches: 11. The CDR3 DNA follows: TGTGCCAGCAGCCGGATGGACAGGGCGGTGTTGAACACCGGGGAGCTGTTTTTT. This gives the protein CASSRMDRAVLNTGELFF.

A few counts support this clone. The V and J genes are TRBV4-2 and TRBJ2-2; D perhaps matches TRBD2 (5 bases). Per the germline V gene, CDR1 is LGHNA and CDR2 is YNFKEQ. V was cut by 2 bases and J by 4 bases, with 11 bases left in between. The CDR3 covers 15 residues. DNA of the CDR3: TGTGCCAGCAGCCAATTGGACTCTTCCACCGGGGAGCTGTTTTTT. It encodes CASSQLDSSTGELFF.

The rearrangement joins TRBV24-1 to TRBJ2-5, with TRBD2 as a possible D gene (5 bases). Trimming left V 2 bases short and J 4 bases short, with 7 bases between. The CDR3 consists of 13 residues. The germline V gene encodes CDR1 KGHDR and CDR2 SFDVKD. The CDR3 sequence is CATSDSSPETQYF. Here the CDR3 DNA reads TGTGCCACCAGTGATTCTAGCCCAGAGACCCAGTACTTC.

The genes are TRBV6-6 and TRBJ1-6; TRBD1 is a possible D gene (6 bases). Germline CDR1 is MNHNY and CDR2 is SVGAGI (reference sequence). The CDR3 has 14 amino acids. With 7 bases removed from V and 3 bases from J, the gap between germline ends came to 10 bases. The CDR3, as DNA: TGTGCCAGCAACTACAGGGACTATAATTCACCCCTCCACTTT. Its translation is CASNYRDYNSPLHF.

The table lists this clone with a count of one. Other DNA sequences in this sample translate to the same CDR3. V and J are TRBV7-3 and TRBJ2-1; 7 bases fit TRBD2. The CDR3 sequence is 16 residues long. V was clipped by 1 base and J by 1 base; unmatched bases: 4. Germline V gene sequence: CDR1 SGHTA, CDR2 FQGTGA. CDR3 residues: CASSLNQAGSYNEQFF. The DNA for the CDR3 is TGTGCCAGCAGCTTAAATCAAGCGGGATCCTACAATGAGCAGTTCTTC.

This clone has only a few counts. The rearrangement uses TRBV5-1 and TRBJ2-3, with TRBD2 matching 7 bases. J was trimmed by 9 bases and V by 0 bases; bases with no gene match: 1. CDR3 length: 12 amino acids. Germline CDR1 SGHRS, CDR2 YFSETQ. The CDR3 spells CASSLERGTQYF. In DNA, the CDR3 is TGCGCCAGCAGCTTGGAGCGGGGAACGCAGTATTTT.

The chain is built from TRBV18 and TRBJ1-1; 7 bases align to TRBD1. The CDR3 spans 15 residues. Unmatched junction bases numbered 9, after V lost 6 bases and J lost 2 bases. CDR1 is KGHSH and CDR2 is LQKENI in the germline V gene. CDR3 nucleotide sequence: TGTGCCAGCTCGCCCTCGACAGGGTTTAACACTGAAGCTTTCTTT. Protein product: CASSPSTGFNTEAFF.

The gene calls are TRBV4-1 and TRBJ2-2; 7 positions match TRBD2. The junction had 3 bases not matched to a gene; V was cut back by 2 bases and J by 3 bases. The CDR3 totals 15 residues. The V gene's germline CDR1 is MGHRA and CDR2 YSYEKL. The DNA for the CDR3 is TGCGCCAGCAGCCAATTTGCGGGGGACACCGGGGAGCTGTTTTTT. Translation: CASSQFAGDTGELFF.

This chain connects TRBV27 to TRBJ2-1, with D tentatively TRBD1 (5 bases). Germline-derived CDR1 and CDR2 are MNHEY and SMNVEV (reference sequence). The CDR3 covers 16 residues. Trimming took off 7 bases at V and 4 bases at J, with 20 bases between the two ends. The CDR3 here is CASKSRRGKRYNEQFF. For the CDR3, the DNA is TGTGCCAGCAAATCTCGTAGGGGAAAGAGGTACAATGAGCAGTTCTTC.

The chain carries TRBV18 and TRBJ2-5; tentatively, D is TRBD1 (6 bases). In germline, CDR1 is KGHSH, CDR2 LQKENI. The CDR3 has 14 residues. Between the trimmed V and J ends, which lost 3 bases and 3 bases, there was a span of 11 bases. The CDR3 here is CASSPQGHEETQYF. The CDR3, as DNA: TGTGCCAGCTCACCGCAGGGACACGAAGAGACCCAGTACTTC.

The chain carries TRBV11-3 and TRBJ1-2; weak D call: TRBD1 (5 bases). V lost 6 bases, J lost 2 bases, and 10 bases lay in between. The germline V gene has CDR1 SGHNT and CDR2 YENEEA. The CDR3 consists of 13 residues. The CDR3 region is CASSPDRNYGYTF. CDR3 bases: TGTGCCAGCAGTCCCGACAGAAACTATGGCTACACCTTC.

This clone was detected only a few times. CDR3 bases: TGTGCCAGTAGCCCTACAGGGTCGATGGGTCTGCAGTACTTC. Translating gives CASSPTGSMGLQYF. The rearrangement joins TRBV19 to TRBJ2-7; perhaps TRBD1 as D (6 bases). V lost 6 bases to trimming and J lost 9 bases, with 21 bases between them. Germline CDR1 LNHDA, CDR2 SQIVND (reference sequence). The CDR3 sequence is 14 residues long.

The V gene is TRBV12-3 or TRBV12-4, the J gene TRBJ1-2; no reliable D call. V was pared by 1 base and J by 6 bases, with 9 bases between. CDR3 length equals 13 residues. The DNA of the CDR3 is TGTGCCAGCAGTTTAGAGCGTATGAATGGCTACACCTTC. It encodes CASSLERMNGYTF.

This chain joins TRBV9 and TRBJ2-2; TRBD2 agrees at 8 bases. This CDR3 has 20 amino acids. After removal of 4 bases from V and 6 bases from J, the junction contained 23 bases not matched to a gene. Germline V gene lookup returns CDR1 SGDLS and CDR2 YYNGEE. CDR3 DNA sequence: TGTGCCAGCAGCTCGATGTGGACCGGGAGGGCAGGGATGGTCGCCGGGGAGCTGTTTTTT. This codes for CASSSMWTGRAGMVAGELFF.

J is TRBJ1-2 and V is TRBV4-2, with D possibly TRBD1 on 5 matching bases. Between the trimmed V and J ends, which lost 4 bases and 2 bases, there was a span of 11 bases. Germline loops: CDR1 LGHNA, CDR2 YNFKEQ. The CDR3 runs to 14 residues. CDR3 protein: CASSPEGMNYGYTF. CDR3 bases: TGTGCCAGCAGCCCGGAGGGGATGAACTATGGCTACACCTTC.

The rearrangement uses TRBV19 and TRBJ1-2; the D gene is possibly TRBD1 (6 bases). The CDR3 spans 18 residues. Deletions cut 1 base from V and 8 bases from J, with 26 bases between. The germline CDR1 and CDR2 sequences are LNHDA and SQIVND (reference sequence). The CDR3 nucleotides read TGTGCCAGTAGTATAGCTGGCAGGGGCGCATATGAGTCCGCGGGCTACACCTTC. This codes for CASSIAGRGAYESAGYTF. The variable domain in full, with the rest retrieved from reference TRBV19 and TRBJ1-2, is DGGITQSPKYLFRKEGQNVTLSCEQNLNHDAMYWYRQDPGQGLRLIYYSQIVNDFQKGDIAEGYSVSREKKESFPLTVTSAQKNPTAFYLCASSIAGRGAYESAGYTFGSGTRLTVV.

V is TRBV12-3 or TRBV12-4 and J is TRBJ1-2; D gene uncertain. Trimming left V 4 bases short and J 5 bases short, with 8 bases between. The CDR3 consists of 12 residues. CDR3 residues: CASSSAVYGYTF. Written as DNA, the CDR3 is TGTGCCAGCAGTTCGGCGGTTTATGGCTACACCTTC.

This clone was seen a few times. The chain couples TRBV6-2 or TRBV6-3 to TRBJ1-5; a possible D gene is TRBD1 (6 bases). The germline gives CDR1 MNHEY, CDR2 SVGEGT. With 2 bases removed from V and 5 bases from J, the gap between germline ends came to 16 bases. This CDR3 is 16 amino acids long. CDR3 nucleotide sequence: TGTGCCAGCAGTTACCGTTGGGTTAGGGGGTATCAGCCCCAGCATTTT. As protein: CASSYRWVRGYQPQHF.